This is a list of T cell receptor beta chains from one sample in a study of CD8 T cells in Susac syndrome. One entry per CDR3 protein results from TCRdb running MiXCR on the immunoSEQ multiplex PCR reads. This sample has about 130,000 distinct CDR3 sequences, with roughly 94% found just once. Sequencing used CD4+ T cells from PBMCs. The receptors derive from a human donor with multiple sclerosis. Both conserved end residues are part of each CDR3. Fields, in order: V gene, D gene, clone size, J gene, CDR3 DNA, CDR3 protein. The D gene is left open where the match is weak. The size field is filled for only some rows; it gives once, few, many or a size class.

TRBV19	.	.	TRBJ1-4	TGTGCCAGTAGTATCCCCCCGGACGAAAAACTGTTTTTT	CASSIPPDEKLFF
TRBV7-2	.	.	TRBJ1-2	TGTGCCAGCAGCTCCGAAAGGGAGAACTATGGCTACACCTTC	CASSSERENYGYTF
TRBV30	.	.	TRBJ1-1	TGTGCCTGGAGTGTACAGCGCGGGGAAGCTTTCTTT	CAWSVQRGEAFF
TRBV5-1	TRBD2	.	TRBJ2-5	TGCGCCAGCAGCCCCGGGACTAGCGGGGTGAAGGCCCAGTACTTC	CASSPGTSGVKAQYF
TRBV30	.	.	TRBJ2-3	TGTGCCCTGAGGAGGGGAGAAACAGATACGCAGTATTTT	CALRRGETDTQYF
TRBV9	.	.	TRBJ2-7	TGTGCCAGCAGCGTAGGCTTGTATCGCTCCTACGAGCAGTACTTC	CASSVGLYRSYEQYF
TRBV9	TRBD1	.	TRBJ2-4	TGTGCCAGCAGCGTCGGGACAGGGGGGAACATTCAGTACTTC	CASSVGTGGNIQYF
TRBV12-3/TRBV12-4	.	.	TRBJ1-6	TGTGCCAGCAGTTTAAAAGGAGCGTCACCCCTCCACTTT	CASSLKGASPLHF
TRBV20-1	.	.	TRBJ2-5	TGCAGTGCTAGGTCCTACGGGCCTAGCCAAGAGACCCAGTACTTC	CSARSYGPSQETQYF
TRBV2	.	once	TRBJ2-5	TGTGCCAGCAGCCGGGACAACCAAGAGACCCAGTACTTC	CASSRDNQETQYF
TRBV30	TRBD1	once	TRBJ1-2	TGTGCCTGGACGGGGGACAGGGCGAGCTATGGCTACACCTTC	CAWTGDRASYGYTF
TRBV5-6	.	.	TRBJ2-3	TGTGCCAGCAGCTTTGCAATCGGCCCGACCACAGATACGCAGTATTTT	CASSFAIGPTTDTQYF
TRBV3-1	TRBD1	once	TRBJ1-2	TGTGCCAGCAGCCCTGCCGACAGGGACAATGGCTACACCTTC	CASSPADRDNGYTF
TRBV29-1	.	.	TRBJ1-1	TGCAGCGTTGTAGGTGTAGTTGGGAACACTGAAGCTTTCTTT	CSVVGVVGNTEAFF
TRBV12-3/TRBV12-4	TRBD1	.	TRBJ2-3	TGTGCCAGCAGTTTTCAGGGGGAGGATACGCAGTATTTT	CASSFQGEDTQYF
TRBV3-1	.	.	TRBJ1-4	TGTGCCAGCAGCCAAGGGCGGACTAATGAAAAACTGTTTTTT	CASSQGRTNEKLFF
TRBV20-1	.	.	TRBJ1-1	TGCAGTGCTAACTTTCGGCCCCCTGGGGTGAACACTGAAGCTTTCTTT	CSANFRPPGVNTEAFF
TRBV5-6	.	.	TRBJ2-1	TGTGCCAGCAGCTTGGGCCGGGGCCCAAGGGAGCAGTTCTTC	CASSLGRGPREQFF
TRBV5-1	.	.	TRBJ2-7	TGCGCCAGCAGCGGCAAGAGTGGGGCATCCTACGAGCAGTACTTC	CASSGKSGASYEQYF
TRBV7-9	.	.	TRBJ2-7	TGTGCCAGCAGCTTCGGACAAGACGGGAGTCTCTCCTACGAGCAGTACTTC	CASSFGQDGSLSYEQYF
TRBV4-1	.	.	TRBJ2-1	TGCGCCAGCAGCCAAGAATATTCGAGCTCCTACAATGAGCAGTTCTTC	CASSQEYSSSYNEQFF